The entry below describes one TCR beta chain. Its specificity is unknown. The TCR cDNA carried a universal primer site and UMIs from 5'RACE template switching. MiXCR, run by TCRdb on the 5' RACE reads, gives a single entry per CDR3 protein. The data hold tens of thousands of distinct CDR3 sequences, with just under 8% observed a single time. The data stem from a study of T cells after yellow fever vaccination. This CDR3 has 15 amino acids. Trimming at V came to 2 bases and at J to 5 bases, leaving 5 bases not matched to a gene. From germline, CDR1 is MDHEN and CDR2 SYDVKM. Overall study findings and caveats: Clones from primary vaccination mostly reappeared after the booster (roughly 95% CD4, less than 90% CD8).

The clonotype was recovered from a man younger than 45 who received the YFV17D yellow fever vaccine. J is TRBJ2-3 and V is TRBV28; 9 positions agree with TRBD1. The material was CD8+ T cells sorted from PBMCs, obtained on the day of the yellow fever booster vaccination. The chain's CDR3 is CASSLGTGWVDTQYF. The CDR3, as DNA: TGTGCCAGCAGTTTAGGGACAGGGTGGGTAGATACGCAGTATTTT.